This TCR beta chain was observed in a study of blood T cell repertoires in COVID-19. In the original analysis: Reference gene primer amplification gave estimated nucleated cell counts. Sequencing used immunoSEQ multiplex PCR; TCRdb keeps in-frame clones, though not all of them. The V and J calls and the clone size are those of that table, but D and trimming were determined from the DNA. The sample yields under 250,000 clones, approximately 89% seen once. CDR3 length equals 15 residues. Germline-derived CDR1 and CDR2 are SGHRS and YFSETQ. This clonotype was sampled from a woman between 40 and 55 years old with acute or convalescent COVID-19. Sequencing was carried out using peripheral blood. The chain links TRBV5-1 to TRBJ2-2; D may be TRBD1 (6 bases). The CDR3 bases are TGCGCGGTCTCTTGGGGGACAATGAACACCGGGGAGCTGTTTTTT. Translated: CAVSWGTMNTGELFF.